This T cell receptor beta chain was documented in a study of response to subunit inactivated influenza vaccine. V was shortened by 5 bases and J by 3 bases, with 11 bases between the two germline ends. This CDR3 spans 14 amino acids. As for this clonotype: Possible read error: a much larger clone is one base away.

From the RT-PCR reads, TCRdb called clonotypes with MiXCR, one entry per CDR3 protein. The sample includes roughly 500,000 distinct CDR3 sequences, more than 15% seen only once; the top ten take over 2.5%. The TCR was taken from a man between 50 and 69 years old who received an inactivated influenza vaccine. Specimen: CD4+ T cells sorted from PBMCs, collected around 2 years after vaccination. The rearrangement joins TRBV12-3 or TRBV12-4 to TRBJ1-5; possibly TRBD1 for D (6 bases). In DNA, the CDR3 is TGTGCCAGCAGTCCGGCAGGGGACAATCAGCCCCAGCATTTT. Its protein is CASSPAGDNQPQHF.